Shown below are 12 T cell receptor beta chains from a single sample sequenced in a study of blood T cell repertoires in COVID-19. Some clones are missing from TCRdb's copy, which holds only in-frame ones; the method was immunoSEQ multiplex PCR. The data hold 330,000 or so clones, with under 95% observed a single time. The sequencing sample was made of PBMCs or T cells enriched from blood (not recorded which). The receptors shown here come from a woman in her twenties or thirties who had recovered from COVID-19.

This CDR3 reads CASSPPNSRYSYEQYF. In DNA, the CDR3 is TGTGCCAGCTCACCACCTAACAGCCGCTACTCCTACGAGCAGTACTTC. This chain uses TRBV18 with TRBJ2-7; D is unclear. With 0 bases removed from V and 0 bases from J, the gap between germline ends came to 12 bases. The CDR3 length is 16 residues. CDR1 is KGHSH, CDR2 LQKENI, per germline.

CDR3 sequence reads: CASSLSGRTEAFF. The DNA of the CDR3 is TGTGCCAGCAGTTTATCCGGGAGGACTGAAGCTTTCTTT. V gene TRBV28 combines with J gene TRBJ1-1; D gene uncertain. Germline V CDR1 and CDR2: MDHEN, SYDVKM. The CDR3 contains 13 residues. Trimming took 1 base from V and 5 from J, leaving 8 bases between them.

The chain links TRBV19 to TRBJ1-1; perhaps TRBD1 as D (5 bases). Germline CDR1 is LNHDA and CDR2 is SQIVND (reference sequence). V lost 7 bases to trimming and J lost 1 base, with 16 bases between them. The CDR3 covers 15 residues. For the CDR3, the DNA is TGTGCCAGTATGCGGGGGGGAATCGAGAACACTGAAGCTTTCTTT. Protein sequence: CASMRGGIENTEAFF. Based on the CDR3 plus reference TRBV19 and TRBJ1-1, the full variable domain is DGGITQSPKYLFRKEGQNVTLSCEQNLNHDAMYWYRQDPGQGLRLIYYSQIVNDFQKGDIAEGYSVSREKKESFPLTVTSAQKNPTAFYLCASMRGGIENTEAFFGQGTRLTVV.

V gene TRBV27 combines with J gene TRBJ2-2, with 12 bases that match TRBD1. The J segment lost 3 bases and the V segment lost 5 bases, leaving 7 bases of the junction unmatched. This CDR3 region has 17 residues. The V gene's germline CDR1 is MNHEY and CDR2 SMNVEV (reference sequence). This CDR3 is CASSGDRGHGDTGELFF. The DNA of the CDR3 is TGTGCCAGCAGTGGGGACAGGGGGCACGGAGACACCGGGGAGCTGTTTTTT.

V is TRBV15 and J is TRBJ2-7, with a tentative D call TRBD1 (6 bases). Germline assignment: CDR1 LNHNV and CDR2 YYDKDF (reference sequence). Trimming took 0 bases from V and 4 from J, leaving 10 bases between them. The CDR3 covers 14 residues. The CDR3 DNA reads as TGTGCCACCAGCAGAGAAGGGGGTGGTTACGAGCAGTACTTC. Translating it yields CATSREGGGYEQYF.

This chain uses TRBV18 with TRBJ1-1; 10 bases are shared with TRBD1. CDR1 KGHSH and CDR2 LQKENI come from the germline V gene. CDR3 length: 18 residues. V lost 4 bases and J lost 3; bases outside the gene matches: 14. CDR3 DNA sequence: TGTGCCAGCTCACGAAATGCAAACACCGGGACAGGGGACACTGAAGCTTTCTTT. It is translated as CASSRNANTGTGDTEAFF.

This clone has just a few counts. The chain uses TRBV2 and TRBJ2-2; maybe TRBD1 (5 bases). Trimming removed 4 bases from V and 4 bases from J, with 13 bases in between. The CDR3 loop spans 15 amino acids. Per the germline V gene, CDR1 is SNHLY and CDR2 is FYNNEI. The CDR3 DNA sequence: TGTGCCAGCAGTGGTCAGGGTTCGAGCACCGGGGAGCTGTTTTTT. The encoded protein is CASSGQGSSTGELFF.

The V gene is TRBV28, the J gene TRBJ2-3, with 7 bases fitting TRBD1. The V gene end was trimmed by 3 bases and the J gene end by 2 bases; junction bases not matched to a gene: 14. In germline, CDR1 is MDHEN, CDR2 SYDVKM. CDR3 length: 18 residues. The CDR3 protein is CASSLGTISGTVTDTQYF. The CDR3 nucleotides read TGTGCCAGCAGTTTGGGGACAATTTCCGGGACAGTCACAGATACGCAGTATTTT.

The chain links TRBV7-9 to TRBJ2-7; TRBD1 might be the D (6 bases). The CDR3 loop spans 15 amino acids. The ends were cut back, 7 bases at V and 4 bases at J, with 20 bases in the middle. Germline CDR1 SEHNR, CDR2 FQNEAQ (reference sequence). CDR3 nucleotide sequence: TGTGCCAGCACCAAGGCCGTCGGACAGTTGTACGAGCAGTACTTC. Translating gives CASTKAVGQLYEQYF.

The rearrangement uses TRBV5-4 and TRBJ1-3, with unresolved D. This CDR3 region has 15 residues. The ends were cut back, 0 bases at V and 2 bases at J, with 9 bases in the middle. Germline lookup yields CDR1 SGHNT and CDR2 YYREEE (reference sequence). In DNA, the CDR3 is TGTGCCAGCAGCTTGGATACAGCCGCTGGAAACACCATATATTTT. As protein: CASSLDTAAGNTIYF.

As DNA, the CDR3 is TGTGCCAGCACACCTCATCTCCAGGGGAGAGAGACCCAGTACTTC. This encodes CASTPHLQGRETQYF. The V gene is TRBV25-1, the J gene TRBJ2-5, with D possibly matching TRBD1 (6 bases). V was cut by 7 bases and J by 4 bases, with 19 bases left in between. The CDR3 contains 15 residues. Germline CDR1 and CDR2: MGHDK and SYGVNS.

The rearrangement links TRBV10-3 to TRBJ1-2; 8 bases are shared with TRBD1. CDR1 ENHRY and CDR2 SYGVKD come from the germline V gene. The CDR3 is made up of 14 amino acids. V lost 6 bases to trimming and J lost 3 bases; unmatched junction nucleotides: 6. CDR3 nucleotides: TGTGCCATCAGAGAGACAGGGGAGGACTATGGCTACACCTTC. This gives the protein CAIRETGEDYGYTF.